This T cell receptor (beta chain) was obtained from a study of blood T cell repertoires in COVID-19. Only a few counts were recorded for this clone. The method was immunoSEQ multiplex PCR; TCRdb's version includes in-frame clones alone and lacks a portion of them. The sample consists of 140,000 to 150,000 clones, approximately 87% of them appearing once. CDR1 is SGHVS and CDR2 is FQNEAQ in the germline V gene. Germline trimming cut 0 bases from V and 0 bases from J; bases unmatched to any gene: 4. The CDR3 has 16 amino acids. V and J are TRBV7-8 and TRBJ1-1; the match to TRBD1 covers 7 bases. Material for sequencing was peripheral blood. This sequence originates from a man of 80 years or more with acute or convalescent COVID-19. CDR3 in amino acids: CASSLATGIMNTEAFF. Here the CDR3 DNA reads TGTGCCAGCAGCTTAGCGACAGGGATCATGAACACTGAAGCTTTCTTT.